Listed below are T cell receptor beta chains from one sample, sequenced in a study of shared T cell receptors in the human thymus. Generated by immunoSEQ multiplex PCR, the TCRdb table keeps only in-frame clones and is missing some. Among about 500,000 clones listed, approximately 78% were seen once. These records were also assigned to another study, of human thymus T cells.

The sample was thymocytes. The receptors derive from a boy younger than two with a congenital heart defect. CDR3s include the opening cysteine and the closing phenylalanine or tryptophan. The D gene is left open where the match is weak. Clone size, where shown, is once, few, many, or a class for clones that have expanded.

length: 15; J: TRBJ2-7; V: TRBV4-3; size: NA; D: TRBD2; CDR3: CASSQGTSEPYEQYF; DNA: TGCGCCAGCAGCCAAGGGACTAGCGAACCCTACGAGCAGTACTTC
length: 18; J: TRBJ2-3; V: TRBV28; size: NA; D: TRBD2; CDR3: CASSLQRERSSSTDTQYF; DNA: TGTGCCAGCAGTTTACAGCGGGAGAGGTCCTCTAGCACAGATACGCAGTATTTT
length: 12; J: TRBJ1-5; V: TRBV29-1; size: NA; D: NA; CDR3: CSVAGGNQPQHF; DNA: TGCAGCGTTGCCGGGGGTAATCAGCCCCAGCATTTT
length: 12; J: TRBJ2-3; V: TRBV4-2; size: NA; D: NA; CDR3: CASSPPMDTQYF; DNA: TGTGCCAGCAGCCCCCCAATGGATACGCAGTATTTT
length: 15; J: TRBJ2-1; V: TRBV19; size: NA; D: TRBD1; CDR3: CASSIGDRGYNEQFF; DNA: TGTGCCAGTAGTATAGGGGACAGGGGGTACAATGAGCAGTTCTTC
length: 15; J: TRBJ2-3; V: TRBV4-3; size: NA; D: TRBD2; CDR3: CASSQGERDSDTQYF; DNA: TGCGCCAGCAGCCAAGGGGAGCGGGACTCAGATACGCAGTATTTT
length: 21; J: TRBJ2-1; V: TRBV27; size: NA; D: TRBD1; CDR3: CASRTAGTGGGPTSSYNEQFF; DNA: TGTGCCAGCAGGACCGCCGGGACAGGGGGGGGACCGACGAGCTCCTACAATGAGCAGTTCTTC
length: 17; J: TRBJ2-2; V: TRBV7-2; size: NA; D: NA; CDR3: CASSLAPLIHHTGELFF; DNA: TGTGCCAGCAGCTTAGCCCCTCTGATACATCACACCGGGGAGCTGTTTTTT
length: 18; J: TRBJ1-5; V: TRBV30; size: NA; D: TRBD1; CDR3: CAWSVGGQGAAKRQPQHF; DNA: TGTGCCTGGAGTGTAGGAGGGCAGGGGGCGGCTAAAAGACAGCCCCAGCATTTT
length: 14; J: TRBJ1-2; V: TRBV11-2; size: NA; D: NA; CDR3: CASSLVPRHYGYPF; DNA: TGTGCCAGCAGCTTAGTTCCAAGGCACTATGGCTACCCCTTC
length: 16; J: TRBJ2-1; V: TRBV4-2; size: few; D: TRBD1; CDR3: CASSQGHGTGINEQFF; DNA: TGTGCCAGCAGCCAAGGCCACGGGACAGGGATCAATGAGCAGTTCTTC
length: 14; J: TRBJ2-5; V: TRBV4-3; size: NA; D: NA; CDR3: CASSQDKEEETQYF; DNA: TGCGCCAGCAGCCAAGATAAGGAGGAAGAGACCCAGTACTTC